A single sample gave rise to the 26 T cell receptor beta chains below, sequenced in a study of blood T cell repertoires in COVID-19. The data were produced by immunoSEQ multiplex PCR, yet TCRdb's version contains in-frame clones alone and is incomplete. The table includes fewer than 200,000 clones, 88% detected once. Material: peripheral blood. These receptors all come from a man aged 60 to 69 with acute or convalescent COVID-19.

The CDR3 DNA follows: TGTGCCACCAGCAGAGATGGGCTAGCGGGATACAATGAGCAGTTCTTC. It codes for CATSRDGLAGYNEQFF. The V call is TRBV15, the J call TRBJ2-1; 9 bases fit TRBD2. Unmatched junction bases numbered 4, after V lost 0 bases and J lost 4 bases. The CDR3 sequence is 16 residues long. Germline assignment: CDR1 LNHNV and CDR2 YYDKDF (reference sequence).

This clone was seen a single time. As DNA, the CDR3 is TGTGCCAGCTCACCAGTCGGGACAGGGGATCAGCCCCAGCATTTT. As protein: CASSPVGTGDQPQHF. This rearrangement joins TRBV18 to TRBJ1-5; 10 bases are shared with TRBD1. The junction had 3 bases not matched to a gene; V was cut back by 2 bases and J by 5 bases. This CDR3 contains 15 residues. Germline values: CDR1 KGHSH, CDR2 LQKENI.

The chain joins TRBV2 to TRBJ2-7, with 8 bases fitting TRBD2. In germline, CDR1 is SNHLY, CDR2 FYNNEI. This CDR3 contains 18 residues. V lost 1 base to trimming and J lost 1 base; unmatched junction nucleotides: 12. In DNA form, the CDR3 reads TGTGCCAGCAGTGAAGACAGTGAAGGGACTAGTTATTCCTACGAGCAGTACGTC. This codes for CASSEDSEGTSYSYEQYV.

V gene TRBV5-1 combines with J gene TRBJ1-2, with TRBD1 as a possible D gene (5 bases). V was pared by 4 bases and J by 5 bases, with 12 bases between. Germline loops: CDR1 SGHRS, CDR2 YFSETQ. CDR3 length: 13 residues. The CDR3 loop is CASSRIDSYGYTF. In DNA, the CDR3 is TGCGCCAGCAGCCGTATAGACAGTTATGGCTACACCTTC.

The table lists this clone with a count of one. The V gene is TRBV29-1, the J gene TRBJ1-5; TRBD1 might be the D (5 bases). The length of the CDR3 is 13 residues. The V gene lost 5 bases and the J gene lost 12 bases, with 20 bases spanning the gap. Germline V lookup: CDR1 SQVTM, CDR2 ANQGSEA. As DNA, the CDR3 is TGCAGCGTTTGGGTTGAAGAGGACAATAGCCAGCATTTT. Translating gives CSVWVEEDNSQHF.

CDR3: CASSEYPLPQGSSSPLHF. Written as DNA, the CDR3 is TGTGCCAGCAGTGAATATCCCCTCCCACAGGGGAGTAGTTCACCCCTCCACTTT. This chain uses TRBV25-1 with TRBJ1-6, with 7 bases identical to TRBD1. Losses at the gene ends were 0 bases for V and 9 bases for J; bases not matched to a gene: 14. The germline CDR1 and CDR2 sequences are MGHDK and SYGVNS. The CDR3 consists of 18 residues.

This rearrangement joins TRBV19 to TRBJ1-1, with a weak D call TRBD1 (6 bases). The V and J ends lost 3 bases and 4 bases respectively, with 15 bases between them. CDR3 size: 15 residues. CDR1 is LNHDA and CDR2 is SQIVND in the germline V gene (reference sequence). The CDR3 DNA sequence: TGTGCCAGTAGTATGCCAGGGGTGTCTGGCACTGAAGCTTTCTTT. This gives the protein CASSMPGVSGTEAFF.

V and J are TRBV3-1 (or the pseudogene TRBV3-2) and TRBJ1-2; D gene uncertain. CDR1 LGHDT and CDR2 YNNKEL come from the germline V gene (reference sequence). Trimming removed 0 bases from V and 10 bases from J, with 15 bases in between. This CDR3 comprises 14 residues. CDR3 residues: CASSQESISADYTF. The CDR3 DNA sequence: TGTGCCAGCAGCCAAGAGTCCATTTCAGCGGACTACACCTTC.

The chain recombines TRBV4-3 with TRBJ2-7, with 11 nucleotides matching TRBD1. Germline CDR1 reads LGHNA; CDR2 reads YSLEER. With V trimmed by 0 bases and J by 6 bases, 1 base remained unmatched. The CDR3 loop spans 14 amino acids. The CDR3 loop is CASSQDGTGGEQYF. In DNA, the CDR3 is TGCGCCAGCAGCCAAGACGGGACAGGGGGCGAGCAGTACTTC.

The table lists this clone with a few counts. The V and J genes are TRBV7-2 and TRBJ2-5; the D gene is possibly TRBD1 (5 bases). The CDR3 extends over 13 amino acids. V lost 7 bases and J lost 1, with 10 bases in between. Germline values: CDR1 SGHTA, CDR2 FQGNSA. Written as DNA, the CDR3 is TGTGCCAGCACCCCCCAGGGCCAAGAGACCCAGTACTTC. It codes for CASTPQGQETQYF.

The V gene is TRBV9, the J gene TRBJ1-2, with a weak D call TRBD1 (5 bases). Deletions cut 2 bases from V and 4 bases from J, with 15 bases between. This CDR3 is built from 15 residues. CDR1 and CDR2 (germline): SGDLS, YYNGEE. The CDR3 nucleotides are TGTGCCAGCAGCGTGGGGGAGGGTGGAATCTATGGCTACACCTTC. This gives the protein CASSVGEGGIYGYTF.

The CDR3 bases are TGTGCCAGCAGCTTGAGGACAGGGTCAAGTGAAAAACTGTTTTTT. It yields the protein CASSLRTGSSEKLFF. The chain employs TRBV5-4 and TRBJ1-4, with 8 bases matching TRBD1. J lost 7 bases, V lost 1 base, and 6 bases had no gene match. Germline lookup yields CDR1 SGHNT and CDR2 YYREEE (reference sequence). The CDR3 is 15 amino acids.

This clone was observed once. The rearrangement uses TRBV9 and TRBJ2-1, with 7 bases lining up with TRBD2. J gave up 2 bases and V 3 bases, and 5 bases lay outside the gene matches. The CDR3 totals 15 residues. Germline CDR1 is SGDLS and CDR2 is YYNGEE. CDR3 in amino acids: CASSGGGGAYNEQFF. DNA of the CDR3: TGTGCCAGCAGCGGAGGCGGGGGTGCCTACAATGAGCAGTTCTTC.

The rearrangement links TRBV18 to TRBJ2-5, with D maybe TRBD1 (6 bases). Germline V gene lookup returns CDR1 KGHSH and CDR2 LQKENI. Between the trimmed V and J ends, which lost 0 bases and 13 bases, there was a span of 12 bases. This CDR3 is built from 12 residues. The chain's CDR3 is CASSPPGDTLYF. CDR3 nucleotides: TGTGCCAGCTCACCACCTGGGGACACTCTGTACTTC.

The chain has TRBV11-2 and TRBJ1-6; TRBD1 might be the D (5 bases). The V gene's germline CDR1 is SGHAT and CDR2 FQNNGV. The V gene lost 5 bases and the J gene lost 6 bases, with 11 bases spanning the gap. This CDR3 spans 14 amino acids. CDR3 protein: CASSPREGNSPLHF. The DNA of the CDR3 is TGTGCCAGCAGCCCCAGGGAGGGTAATTCACCCCTCCACTTT. The whole variable domain, filled in from reference TRBV11-2 and TRBJ1-6, reads EAGVAQSPRYKIIEKRQSVAFWCNPISGHATLYWYQQILGQGPKLLIQFQNNGVVDDSQLPKDRFSAERLKGVDSTLKIQPAKLEDSAVYLCASSPREGNSPLHFGNGTRLTVT.

The genes are TRBV6-5 and TRBJ1-3, with a possible D match to TRBD1 (5 bases). V dropped 3 bases and J dropped 8 bases, with 17 bases sitting between them. Germline CDR1 and CDR2: MNHEY and SVGAGI. The CDR3 consists of 15 residues. The CDR3 loop reads CASSYSETDQYTIYF. CDR3 nucleotide sequence: TGTGCCAGCAGTTATTCCGAGACAGACCAATACACCATATATTTT.

This clone showed up just a few times. V usage is TRBV14 and J usage is TRBJ1-4, with TRBD1 as a possible D gene (6 bases). Germline values: CDR1 SGHDN, CDR2 FVKESK. This CDR3 is 15 amino acids long. V dropped 1 base and J dropped 8 bases, with 14 bases sitting between them. This CDR3 reads CASSQGGQSWEKLFF. The CDR3 coding sequence is TGTGCCAGCAGCCAAGGTGGACAGTCTTGGGAAAAACTGTTTTTT.

The chain uses TRBV19 and TRBJ1-2, with D tentatively TRBD1 (5 bases). Trimming removed 7 bases from V and 5 bases from J, with 11 bases in between. Per the germline V gene, CDR1 is LNHDA and CDR2 is SQIVND (reference sequence). This CDR3 region has 12 residues. The CDR3 DNA is TGTGCCAGTACCAATAGGGGATATGGCTACACCTTC. This codes for CASTNRGYGYTF.

This clone was observed a few times. The chain employs TRBV7-9 and TRBJ2-7; 9 bases agree with TRBD1. CDR1 SEHNR and CDR2 FQNEAQ come from the germline V gene (reference sequence). The CDR3 covers 14 residues. Trimming removed 4 bases from V and 2 bases from J; junction bases left unmatched: 3. The CDR3 nucleotides are TGTGCCAGCAGCTCCCGGGACAGGGCCTACGAGCAGTACGTC. Encoded protein: CASSSRDRAYEQYV.

This rearrangement joins TRBV7-9 to TRBJ2-7; tentatively, D is TRBD1 (5 bases). Germline lookup yields CDR1 SEHNR and CDR2 FQNEAQ (reference sequence). The CDR3 loop spans 14 amino acids. V was cut by 1 base and J by 12 bases, with 19 bases left in between. For the CDR3, the DNA is TGTGCCAGCAGCTTAGTCTCGGAACAGGCCCCGTGGTACTTC. This encodes CASSLVSEQAPWYF.

This clone was picked up one time. The chain is built from TRBV7-2 and TRBJ1-3, with no clear D. Per germline, CDR1 SGHTA and CDR2 FQGNSA. V was pared by 4 bases and J by 0 bases, with 7 bases between. The length of the CDR3 is 14 residues. The CDR3 here is CASSSESSGNTIYF. Written as DNA, the CDR3 is TGTGCCAGCAGCTCTGAGAGCTCTGGAAACACCATATATTTT.

The V and J genes are TRBV2 and TRBJ1-6; the D gene is possibly TRBD1 (5 bases). The CDR3 is 15 residues long. CDR1 and CDR2 from the germline V gene are SNHLY and FYNNEI. Deletions cut 6 bases from V and 8 bases from J, with 17 bases between. This CDR3 reads CASSERMQGDSPLHF. CDR3 sequence (DNA): TGTGCCAGCAGCGAGCGTATGCAGGGTGATTCACCCCTCCACTTT.

This chain connects TRBV10-3 to TRBJ1-1, with a tentative D call TRBD1 (6 bases). Trimming pared 6 bases from V and 3 bases from J, leaving 17 bases between. Germline-derived CDR1 and CDR2 are ENHRY and SYGVKD. The CDR3 contains 15 residues. The CDR3 is CAISAGGGIDTEAFF. CDR3 bases: TGTGCCATCAGCGCTGGGGGGGGCATTGACACTGAAGCTTTCTTT.

This chain joins TRBV5-1 and TRBJ1-1; no clear D gene. Between the trimmed V and J ends, which lost 6 bases and 1 base, there was a span of 16 bases. Looked up from germline, CDR1 is SGHRS and CDR2 is YFSETQ. This CDR3 contains 15 residues. CDR3 amino acids: CASNPFSAGNTEAFF. The CDR3, as DNA: TGCGCCAGCAACCCCTTTTCGGCAGGGAACACTGAAGCTTTCTTT.

This clone was recorded only once. The V gene is TRBV29-1, the J gene TRBJ2-7, with D perhaps matching TRBD1 (6 bases). CDR3 length: 13 amino acids. CDR1 and CDR2 (germline): SQVTM, ANQGSEA. V was shortened by 4 bases and J by 3 bases, with 13 bases between the two germline ends. For the CDR3, the DNA is TGCAGCGTTGTGTGGACAGATATCTACGAGCAGTACTTC. Its translation is CSVVWTDIYEQYF.

The rearrangement uses TRBV18 and TRBJ1-2; 7 bases fit TRBD1. V was pared by 6 bases and J by 2 bases, with 6 bases of the junction left unmatched. Per the germline V gene, CDR1 is KGHSH and CDR2 is LQKENI. The length of the CDR3 is 14 residues. The CDR3 nucleotides are TGTGCCAGCTCCATCCGGGGACAGAACTATGGCTACACCTTC. It encodes CASSIRGQNYGYTF.